This T cell receptor beta chain comes out of a study of shared T cell receptors in the human thymus. Generated by immunoSEQ multiplex PCR, the TCRdb table keeps only in-frame clones and is missing some. The sample has hundreds of thousands of clones, more than 75% seen once. CDR1 is SGHTA and CDR2 is FQGNSA in the germline V gene. This CDR3 region has 17 residues. Trimming left V 3 bases short and J 1 base short, with 15 bases between. This same sample was also part of a study on human thymus T cells. This second study says: Healthy Finnish infants undergoing corrective surgery for congenital heart defects provided the donor material. Resected material from corrective heart surgery provided the thymus tissue analysed. Thymic and blood repertoires appeared to display a bias in their usage of V and J genes.

The receptor comes from a boy under three years old with a congenital heart defect. Source material: thymocytes. The V and J genes are TRBV7-2 and TRBJ2-2, with D possibly matching TRBD1 (5 bases). The DNA for the CDR3 is TGTGCCAGCAGCTTCGGCGACAGCCCATTGAACACCGGGGAGCTGTTTTTT. Its translation: CASSFGDSPLNTGELFF. Filled out from reference TRBV7-2 and TRBJ2-2, the complete variable domain reads GAGVSQSPSNKVTEKGKDVELRCDPISGHTALYWYRQSLGQGLEFLIYFQGNSAPDKSGLPSDRFSAERTGGSVSTLTIQRTQQEDSAVYLCASSFGDSPLNTGELFFGEGSRLTVL.